Listed below are T cell receptor beta chains from one sample, sequenced in a study of cytomegalovirus exposure and HLA in healthy donors. Data came from immunoSEQ multiplex PCR; TCRdb stores just in-frame clones and leaves some out. This table holds roughly 200,000 clones, roughly 13% found once. The source material was PBMCs. Receptors originate from a man in his fifties in good health and CMV-seropositive. The CDR3 runs from the conserved cysteine through the conserved F or W. A D gene is named only where the DNA matches it firmly. A clone size is listed for some rows: how often the clone was seen (once, few, many), or a class if it is expanded.

j_gene | v_gene | d_gene | abundance | CDR3nt | CDR3aa
TRBJ1-2 | TRBV4-3 | . | few | TGCGCCAGCAGCCAAGGGGCCTCGGGGTATGGCTACACCTTC | CASSQGASGYGYTF
TRBJ1-2 | TRBV7-9 | . | . | TGTGCCAGCAGCTTACAGGTCGGCTACACCTTC | CASSLQVGYTF
TRBJ2-5 | TRBV28 | . | few | TGTGCCAGCAGTCCCCAATTGTACCAAGAGACCCAGTACTTC | CASSPQLYQETQYF
TRBJ1-6 | TRBV7-9 | TRBD1 | few | TGTGCCAGCAGCTCTCGAGGGGGCGACTCACCCCTCCACTTT | CASSSRGGDSPLHF
TRBJ1-5 | TRBV27 | . | . | TGTGCCAGCAGTTTAAGTCGAGAGCGTAGCAATCAGCCCCAGCATTTT | CASSLSRERSNQPQHF
TRBJ1-4 | TRBV30 | . | few | TGTGCCTGGAGTACAGGGAACAATGAAAAACTGTTTTTT | CAWSTGNNEKLFF
TRBJ2-7 | TRBV4-2 | . | . | TGTGCCAGCAGCCAAGAAGGTCAAAAGGGGAAGTACTTT | CASSQEGQKGKYF
TRBJ2-3 | TRBV5-1 | TRBD2 | few | TGCGCCAGCAGTCGGGCCAGGACTAGCGGGGGGGAATCAGATACGCAGTATTTT | CASSRARTSGGESDTQYF
TRBJ1-6 | TRBV30 | . | few | TGTGCCTGGAGTCAAGGAACCCAGGATTCACCCCTCCACTTT | CAWSQGTQDSPLHF
TRBJ2-1 | TRBV4-1 | TRBD2 | . | TGCGCCAGCAGCCAGGAGGAAACTAGCGGGTGGGATGAGCAGTTCTTC | CASSQEETSGWDEQFF
TRBJ1-6 | TRBV7-2 | . | . | TGTGCCAGCAGCCCCCTGAGAGGGCGGACCTCCTATAATTCACCCCTCCACTTT | CASSPLRGRTSYNSPLHF
TRBJ2-5 | TRBV6-1 | . | few | TGTGCCAGCAGTACCCGGGATGCCCAAGAGACCCAGTACTTC | CASSTRDAQETQYF
TRBJ2-2 | TRBV4-3 | TRBD1 | few | TGCGCCAGCAGCCTCGGGACAGTTGACACCGGGGAGCTGTTTTTT | CASSLGTVDTGELFF
TRBJ1-6 | TRBV7-9 | TRBD1 | . | TGTGCCAGCAGCGAGGACAGGGTTAATTCACCCCTCCACTTT | CASSEDRVNSPLHF
TRBJ1-5 | TRBV7-2 | . | few | TGTGCCAGCAGCTTAGCAGCACCCTTAAATCAGCCCCAGCATTTT | CASSLAAPLNQPQHF
TRBJ1-2 | TRBV30 | . | few | TGTGCCTGGAGTTCATCCGGGACTTCTCGCTATGGCTACACCTTC | CAWSSSGTSRYGYTF
TRBJ1-4 | TRBV4-3 | . | . | TGCGCCAGCAGCCAAGATCTCACCGTCCCTGAGACTAATGAAAAACTGTTTTTT | CASSQDLTVPETNEKLFF
TRBJ2-2 | TRBV21-1 | . | few | TGTGCCAGCAGCAAAAGGTTGGGGGCGTCCGGGGAGCTGTTTTTT | CASSKRLGASGELFF
TRBJ2-7 | TRBV30 | . | few | TGTGCCTGGGCCCGGGCCAGGGCCCTGCGCTCCTACGAGCAGTACTTC | CAWARARALRSYEQYF
TRBJ1-5 | TRBV28 | . | . | TGTGCCAGCAGTTCACCTACTTGGGACTCCTGGGGCAATCAGCCCCAGCATTTT | CASSSPTWDSWGNQPQHF
TRBJ2-7 | TRBV5-1 | . | . | TGCGCCAGCAGCTTGGCGTGGGGACAAATTGCCGAGCAGTACTTC | CASSLAWGQIAEQYF
TRBJ1-5 | TRBV6-1 | TRBD1 | few | TGTGCCAGCAGTGGGGGACAGGGGCAACAGCCCCAGCATTTT | CASSGGQGQQPQHF
TRBJ1-2 | TRBV28 | TRBD1 | . | TGTGCCAGCAGACAGGGGGTTATCGGCTACACCTTC | CASRQGVIGYTF
TRBJ2-7 | TRBV19 | . | few | TGTGCCAGCCGAAAAGCCGGCGGCTACGAGCAGTACTTC | CASRKAGGYEQYF
TRBJ1-6 | TRBV5-1 | . | . | TGCGCCAGCAGCCTGCAAAGGAGCTCCTATAATTCACCCCTCCACTTT | CASSLQRSSYNSPLHF